This T cell receptor beta chain was sequenced during a study of CD8+CD57+ T cells in acquired aplastic anemia. As for the study in general: The sorted CD4+ and CD8+ cells yielded an average around 3 ug of DNA.

For this clonotype: Antigen specificity is unknown. Since the CDR3 does not end with the conserved phenylalanine or tryptophan, this likely comes from a read error. The limits of the CDR3 on the DNA are not certain, so only TCRdb's listed CDR3 is given.

The CDR3 is 8 residues long, counting both termini. Germline V gives CDR1 SEHNR, CDR2 FQNEAQ (reference sequence). The authors sequenced patients whose flow cytometry had shown CD8+CD57+ cell expansion. The patients all had a severe acquired aplastic anemia diagnosis. Study-level results: The same twenty-nine CD8+ CDR3 sequences occurred in patients and in controls.

Genomic DNA acted as the template from which TCR beta VDJ combination and CDR3 sequence profiling were carried out. TCRdb reprocessed the reads with MiXCR, giving one entry per CDR3 protein. The sample lists fewer than 250,000 distinct CDR3 sequences, 45% to 50% occurring once. This chain uses TRBV7-9 with TRBJ1-6. The sequencing sample was made of sorted CD4+, CD8+, or CD8+CD57+ T cells (not recorded which) from PBMCs. The sequence was collected from a human donor with aplastic anemia. The CDR3 loop is CASSYGST.